This paragraph reports one T cell receptor beta chain. Its antigen is not identified. The sample is drawn from a study of radiotherapy plus CTLA-4 blockade in lung cancer. Study results and caveats: Increased serum interferon-beta after radiation also reportedly predicted response strongly.

The protocol was immunoSEQ multiplex PCR, while the TCRdb copy is restricted to in-frame clones and leaves out a portion. This sample has tens of thousands of clones, with about four fifths found just once. Germline V CDR1 and CDR2: SEHNR, FQNEAQ (reference sequence). CDR3 size: 12 residues. Trimming removed 5 bases from V and 4 bases from J, with 8 bases in between. The source material was peripheral blood, sampled from a patient treated with radiotherapy plus ipilimumab. The genes are TRBV7-9 and TRBJ1-2, with D possibly being TRBD1 (6 bases). The receptor's source is a human donor with non-small cell lung cancer who had a partial response to radiotherapy plus ipilimumab. Some clones in this sample may be carry-over from other donors' samples. The CDR3 loop reads CASSRTVYGYTF. CDR3 DNA: TGTGCCAGCAGCAGGACAGTCTATGGCTACACCTTC.